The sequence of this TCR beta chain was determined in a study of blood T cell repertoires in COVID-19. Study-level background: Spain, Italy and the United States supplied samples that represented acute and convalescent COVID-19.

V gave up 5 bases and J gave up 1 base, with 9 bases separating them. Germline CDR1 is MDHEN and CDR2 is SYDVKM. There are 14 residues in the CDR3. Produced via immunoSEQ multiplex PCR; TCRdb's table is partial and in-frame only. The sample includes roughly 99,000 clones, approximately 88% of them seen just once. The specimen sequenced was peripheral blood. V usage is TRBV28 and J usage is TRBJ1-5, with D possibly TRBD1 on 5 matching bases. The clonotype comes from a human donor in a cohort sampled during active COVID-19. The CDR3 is CASSRGGSNQPQHF. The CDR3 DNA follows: TGTGCCAGCAGTCGGGGGGGAAGCAATCAGCCCCAGCATTTT. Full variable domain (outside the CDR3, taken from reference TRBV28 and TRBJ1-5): DVKVTQSSRYLVKRTGEKVFLECVQDMDHENMFWYRQDPGLGLRLIYFSYDVKMKEKGDIPEGYSVSREKKERFSLILESASTNQTSMYLCASSRGGSNQPQHFGDGTRLSIL.